This TCR beta chain was recovered during a study of Ad26.COV2.S vaccination and SARS-CoV-2 variants. Sequenced by immunoSEQ multiplex PCR; TCRdb stores in-frame clones only, minus some. Of roughly 420,000 clones in the sample, 88% were seen once. V gave up 2 bases and J gave up 6 bases; unmatched junction bases: 8. The CDR3 spans 15 residues. Germline CDR1 reads SGHRS; CDR2 reads YFSETQ. Treatment given: some 20 received Ad26.COV2.S at low or high dose, single or two shots; 5 received placebo; per-sample allocation not given. Sampling took place 63 days after the first vaccine or placebo injection. V gene TRBV5-1 combines with J gene TRBJ2-3; 8 positions match TRBD2. This material consisted of peripheral blood, taken in a trial of Ad26.COV2.S vaccine versus placebo. The clonotype was recovered from a person aged 18-65 years who received the Ad26.COV2.S COVID-19 vaccine or a placebo. The CDR3 spells CASSFTAGGSDTQYF. Written as DNA, the CDR3 is TGCGCCAGCAGCTTCACGGCGGGGGGCAGTGATACGCAGTATTTT.